These 22 T cell receptor beta chains share one sample of origin, sequenced in a study of T cell responses to AZD1222 COVID-19 vaccine. Data came from immunoSEQ multiplex PCR; TCRdb stores just in-frame clones and leaves some out. The table lists 66,000 or so clones, about four fifths of them singletons, with around 20% in the top ten. The source material was peripheral blood, sampled on day 0 of MenACWY control vaccination. The source of these receptors is an adult in good health.

This clone occurred many times. The chain is built from TRBV9 and TRBJ2-1, with D maybe TRBD2 (6 bases). V gave up 3 bases and J gave up 8 bases, with 21 bases separating them. This CDR3 is built from 16 residues. CDR1 is SGDLS, CDR2 YYNGEE, per germline. In DNA form, the CDR3 reads TGTGCCAGCAGCGAACCTTCGGGAGTTCCTTTAGATGAGCAGTTCTTC. As protein: CASSEPSGVPLDEQFF.

The V gene is TRBV14, the J gene TRBJ2-7; 9 bases match TRBD1. CDR3 length equals 14 residues. Germline V CDR1 and CDR2: SGHDN, FVKESK. Trimming removed 3 bases from V and 6 bases from J; junction bases left unmatched: 6. DNA for the CDR3: TGTGCCAGCAGCCAGGGACAGGGTAATGTCGAGCAGTACTTC. Translated: CASSQGQGNVEQYF.

In regard to this clone: A read error may produce the germline difference seen at one junction end. This chain uses TRBV7-7 with TRBJ2-2, with D possibly matching TRBD1 (6 bases). Germline V gene lookup returns CDR1 SSHAT and CDR2 FNYEAQ (reference sequence). This CDR3 is built from 16 residues. CDR3 sequence reads: CASSLGPDRNTGELFF. The CDR3 nucleotides read TGTGCTAGCAGCTTAGGCCCGGACAGAAACACCGGGGAGCTGTTTTTT.

As concerns this clone: This sample includes further DNA sequences coding for the same CDR3. The V gene is TRBV5-1, the J gene TRBJ1-1; 7 nucleotides match TRBD1. The CDR3 sequence is 14 residues long. J lost 1 base, V lost 3 bases, and 3 bases had no gene match. Per the germline V gene, CDR1 is SGHRS and CDR2 is YFSETQ. CDR3 protein: CASSSGQPNTEAFF. Written as DNA, the CDR3 is TGCGCCAGCAGCTCGGGACAGCCGAACACTGAAGCTTTCTTT.

The rearrangement joins TRBV7-9 to TRBJ2-2; 12 bases are a match to TRBD2. J was trimmed by 0 bases and V by 3 bases; bases with no gene match: 8. Germline V gives CDR1 SEHNR, CDR2 FQNEAQ (reference sequence). CDR3 size: 19 residues. The CDR3 DNA reads TGTGCCAGCAGCTTCAGAAAGGCTAGCGGGAGGGCGAACACCGGGGAGCTGTTTTTT. Protein: CASSFRKASGRANTGELFF.

In regard to this clone: The same CDR3 arises from other DNA sequences in this sample as well. The V and J genes are TRBV29-1 and TRBJ1-1; D is perhaps TRBD1 (5 bases). The germline gives CDR1 SQVTM, CDR2 ANQGSEA. The CDR3 covers 11 residues. V was cut by 5 bases and J by 5 bases, with 9 bases left in between. CDR3 protein: CSVTGGTEAFF. CDR3 bases: TGCAGCGTTACGGGGGGGACTGAAGCTTTCTTT.

The chain employs TRBV2 and TRBJ2-1; weak D call: TRBD1 (6 bases). Trimming removed 8 bases from V and 9 bases from J, with 20 bases in between. The germline gives CDR1 SNHLY, CDR2 FYNNEI. CDR3 length: 14 residues. The CDR3 DNA reads TGTGCCAGCCTTTTTTCCGCCCTAGGGGGTGAGCAGTTCTTC. Translated: CASLFSALGGEQFF.

The V call is TRBV5-6, the J call TRBJ1-1; D is ambiguous. Trimming stripped 0 bases from V and 1 base from J, with 7 bases between. CDR1 is SGHDT and CDR2 is YYEEEE in the germline V gene. There are 14 residues in the CDR3. The CDR3 bases are TGTGCCAGCAGCTTGGTGCCGGGGAACACTGAAGCTTTCTTT. Protein: CASSLVPGNTEAFF.

This chain joins TRBV11-2 and TRBJ2-1, with TRBD2 identical over 9 bases. Per the germline V gene, CDR1 is SGHAT and CDR2 is FQNNGV. The CDR3 is 16 residues long. V shed 4 bases, J shed 4 bases, and the junction held 8 bases outside the gene matches. CDR3 sequence (DNA): TGTGCCAGCAGCTCCCTAGCGGGATCCAATTACAATGAGCAGTTCTTC. This codes for CASSSLAGSNYNEQFF. Variable domain in full (rest from reference TRBV11-2 and TRBJ2-1): EAGVAQSPRYKIIEKRQSVAFWCNPISGHATLYWYQQILGQGPKLLIQFQNNGVVDDSQLPKDRFSAERLKGVDSTLKIQPAKLEDSAVYLCASSSLAGSNYNEQFFGPGTRLTVL.

The gene calls are TRBV7-2 and TRBJ2-1, with D possibly matching TRBD2 (5 bases). V shed 2 bases and J shed 10 bases, with 12 bases lying between them. Germline CDR1 reads SGHTA; CDR2 reads FQGNSA. The CDR3 runs to 13 residues. The CDR3: CASSLFPRGEQFF. In DNA, the CDR3 is TGTGCCAGCAGCTTATTCCCCCGCGGGGAGCAGTTCTTC. The entire variable domain, with the rest obtained from reference TRBV7-2 and TRBJ2-1, is as follows: GAGVSQSPSNKVTEKGKDVELRCDPISGHTALYWYRQSLGQGLEFLIYFQGNSAPDKSGLPSDRFSAERTGGSVSTLTIQRTQQEDSAVYLCASSLFPRGEQFFGPGTRLTVL.

The chain couples TRBV2 to TRBJ2-6, with D uncertain. Trimming left V 6 bases short and J 0 bases short, with 6 bases between. The length of the CDR3 is 14 residues. CDR1 and CDR2 (germline): SNHLY, FYNNEI. This CDR3 reads CASSDGSGANVLTF. The CDR3 DNA is TGTGCCAGCAGCGACGGCTCTGGGGCCAACGTCCTGACTTTC.

This chain uses TRBV2 with TRBJ2-7; TRBD1 matches 7 bases. Germline loops: CDR1 SNHLY, CDR2 FYNNEI. With 6 bases clipped from V and 5 bases from J, the junction kept 13 bases outside the gene matches. This CDR3 is built from 15 residues. The CDR3 spells CASRGGFGQFNEQYF. The CDR3 DNA is TGTGCCAGCAGAGGGGGCTTTGGGCAGTTTAACGAGCAGTACTTC.

CDR3 sequence (DNA): TGTGCCAGCAGCTTAGCTCTAGCGGGATGGGCGGCCGGGGAGCTGTTTTTT. It translates to CASSLALAGWAAGELFF. The chain is built from TRBV7-9 and TRBJ2-2; 9 nucleotides match TRBD2. This CDR3 is built from 17 residues. CDR1 and CDR2 (germline): SEHNR, FQNEAQ (reference sequence). The ends lost 0 bases at V and 6 bases at J; junction bases unmatched: 8.

This clone was seen a single time. The chain combines TRBV28 with TRBJ2-2, with D perhaps being TRBD1 or TRBD2 (5 bases each). V was trimmed by 7 bases and J by 1 base, leaving 19 bases between them. This CDR3 is built from 17 residues. CDR1 is MDHEN and CDR2 is SYDVKM in the germline V gene. As DNA, the CDR3 is TGTGCCAGCACTATGGGGCCAGGGAGAGGGAACACCGGGGAGCTGTTTTTT. As protein: CASTMGPGRGNTGELFF.

The V call is TRBV19, the J call TRBJ2-3, with D maybe TRBD2 (6 bases). The CDR3 runs 13 residues. V shed 5 bases and J shed 9 bases, with 15 bases lying between them. Germline CDR1 and CDR2: LNHDA and SQIVND (reference sequence). The CDR3 coding sequence is TGTGCCAGTAGTTGGTCGGGAGAAGGCACGCAGTATTTT. Its translation is CASSWSGEGTQYF.

This chain links TRBV7-9 with TRBJ1-2; the D is unclear. The germline V and J ends were trimmed by 4 bases and 0 bases, with 6 bases remaining between them. Germline assignment: CDR1 SEHNR and CDR2 FQNEAQ (reference sequence). The CDR3 has 13 residues. CDR3 residues: CASSSSANYGYTF. CDR3 nucleotide sequence: TGTGCCAGCAGCTCTAGCGCTAACTATGGCTACACCTTC.

The rearrangement uses TRBV24-1 and TRBJ2-3; D is unclear. The CDR3 is 15 amino acids. Deletions cut 0 bases from V and 5 bases from J, with 11 bases between. Germline CDR1 reads KGHDR; CDR2 reads SFDVKD. The chain's CDR3 is CATSDLVRQKDTQYF. The CDR3 DNA is TGTGCCACCAGTGATTTGGTTAGGCAGAAAGATACGCAGTATTTT.

The J gene is TRBJ2-7, the V gene TRBV15; 9 nucleotides line up with TRBD2. Per the germline V gene, CDR1 is LNHNV and CDR2 is YYDKDF (reference sequence). The V segment lost 1 base and the J segment 3 bases; nucleotides outside the gene matches: 10. This CDR3 comprises 17 residues. CDR3 loop: CATSRGRLAGKVYEQYF. CDR3 bases: TGTGCCACCAGCAGAGGAAGGCTAGCGGGGAAAGTCTACGAGCAGTACTTC.

The chain joins TRBV5-5 to TRBJ2-5; tentatively, D is TRBD2 (6 bases). Per the germline V gene, CDR1 is SGHKS and CDR2 is YYEKEE (reference sequence). This CDR3 spans 14 amino acids. Trimming pared 4 bases from V and 3 bases from J, leaving 13 bases between. The CDR3 nucleotides read TGTGCCAGCAGCAGAGGGACTGGTAAAGAGACCCAGTACTTC. Its translation is CASSRGTGKETQYF.

The J gene is TRBJ1-5, the V gene TRBV19, with a tentative D call TRBD1 (5 bases). Germline-derived CDR1 and CDR2 are LNHDA and SQIVND (reference sequence). The CDR3 contains 15 residues. V was clipped by 6 bases and J by 2 bases, with 14 bases between them. Here the CDR3 DNA reads TGTGCCAGTAGGTCGTTTGGGGGTGGCAATCAGCCCCAGCATTTT. Residues: CASRSFGGGNQPQHF.

The chain joins TRBV28 to TRBJ2-3; D is unresolved. Germline CDR1 reads MDHEN; CDR2 reads SYDVKM. V lost 6 bases and J lost 2, with 9 bases in between. The CDR3 has 13 residues. The CDR3 region is CASRNSDTDTQYF. The CDR3, as DNA: TGTGCCAGCAGAAACTCGGACACAGATACGCAGTATTTT.

The chain uses TRBV29-1 and TRBJ1-2, with TRBD1 identical over 7 bases. V shed 8 bases, J shed 4 bases, and the junction held 7 bases outside the gene matches. The CDR3 runs to 12 residues. CDR1 is SQVTM and CDR2 is ANQGSEA in the germline V gene. The CDR3 nucleotides read TGCAGCACCTACGGGACAGTCTATGGCTACACCTTC. Translating gives CSTYGTVYGYTF. The variable domain in full, with the rest retrieved from reference TRBV29-1 and TRBJ1-2, is SAVISQKPSRDICQRGTSLTIQCQVDSQVTMMFWYRQQPGQSLTLIATANQGSEATYESGFVIDKFPISRPNLTFSTLTVSNMSPEDSSIYLCSTYGTVYGYTFGSGTRLTVV.